Given below is one T cell receptor beta chain in context. Assay: immunoSEQ multiplex PCR; the TCRdb copy retains only in-frame clones and omits some. The top ten clones hold approximately 20% of a sample with roughly 88,000 clones, around four fifths of them seen once. This sample was included in a study of control samples from healthy donors and cancer patients. This CDR3 is built from 16 residues. Germline CDR1 is SNHLY and CDR2 is FYNNEI. Trimming shortened V by 7 bases and J by 1 base, and 18 bases separated the two germline ends. The sample was blood. This sequence joins TRBV2 and TRBJ2-3; a weak D match, TRBD2 (5 bases). The TCR comes from a man in his thirties or forties in good health. In DNA, the CDR3 is TGTGCCAGCACCTTCGCAGCCCCGGAGGGCACAGATACGCAGTATTTT. Translating gives CASTFAAPEGTDTQYF.